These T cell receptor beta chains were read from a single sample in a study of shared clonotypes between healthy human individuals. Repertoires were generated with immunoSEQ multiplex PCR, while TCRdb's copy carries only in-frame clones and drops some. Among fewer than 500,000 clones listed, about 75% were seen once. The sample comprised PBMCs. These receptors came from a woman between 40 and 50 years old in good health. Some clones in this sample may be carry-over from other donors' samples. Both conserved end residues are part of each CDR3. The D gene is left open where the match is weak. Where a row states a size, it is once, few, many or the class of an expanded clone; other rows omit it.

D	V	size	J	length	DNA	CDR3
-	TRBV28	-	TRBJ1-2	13	TGTGCCATCAACGACCAGGGTACCTATGGCTACACCTTC	CAINDQGTYGYTF
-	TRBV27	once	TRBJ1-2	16	TGTGCCAGCAGTTTAGGTGGGGTCGGGGGCCAAGTTGGCTACACCTTC	CASSLGGVGGQVGYTF
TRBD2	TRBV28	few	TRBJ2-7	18	TGTGCCAGCAGTTCCCAGGGGCGGGGGGGACTACTTCCCTACGAGCAGTACTTC	CASSSQGRGGLLPYEQYF
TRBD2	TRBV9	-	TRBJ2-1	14	TGTGCCAGCCGGGGTAGCGGGAGTTACAATGAGCAGTTCTTC	CASRGSGSYNEQFF
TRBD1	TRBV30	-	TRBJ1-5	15	TGTGCCTGGAGTACCGAGACAGGGGCCCCTCAGCCCCAGCATTTT	CAWSTETGAPQPQHF
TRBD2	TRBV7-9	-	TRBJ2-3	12	TGTGCCAGCAGCTGGGACTATAATACGCAGTATTTT	CASSWDYNTQYF
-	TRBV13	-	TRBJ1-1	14	TGTGCCAGCAGTACGACCCTCCGGGGCACTGAAGCTTTCTTT	CASSTTLRGTEAFF
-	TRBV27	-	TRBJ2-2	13	TGTGCCACCAGTCATCGGGGCACCGGGGAGCTGTTTTTT	CATSHRGTGELFF
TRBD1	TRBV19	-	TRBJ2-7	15	TGTGCCAGTAGTCCCCGGACAGGCCTCTCCTACGAGCAGTACTTC	CASSPRTGLSYEQYF
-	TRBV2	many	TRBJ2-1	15	TGTGCCAGCAGTGAATCCGGGAGAAGGACCAATGAGCAGTTCTTC	CASSESGRRTNEQFF
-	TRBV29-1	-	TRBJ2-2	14	TGCAGCGTTGAAGAGTCCTCGGGGGCGCGGGAGCTGTTTTTT	CSVEESSGARELFF
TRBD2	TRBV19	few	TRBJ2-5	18	TGTGCCAGTAGTATCATCCCTCAATTAGCGGGAGGTTGGGAGACCCAGTACTTC	CASSIIPQLAGGWETQYF
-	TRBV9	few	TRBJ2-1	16	TGTGCCAGCAGCGTAGGCCCCGGGAGCTCCTACAATGAGCAGTTCTTC	CASSVGPGSSYNEQFF
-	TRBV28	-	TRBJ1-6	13	TGTGCCAGCAAGTCGGGGGAAAATTCACCCCTCCACTTT	CASKSGENSPLHF
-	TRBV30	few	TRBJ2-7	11	TGTGCCTGGAGTACCTACGACGAGCAGTACTTC	CAWSTYDEQYF
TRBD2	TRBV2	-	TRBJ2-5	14	TGTGCCGGGTCTAGCGGGTTTCTTCTAGAGACCCAGTACTTC	CAGSSGFLLETQYF
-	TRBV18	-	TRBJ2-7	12	TGTGCCAGCTCACCGGTAGCCTACGAGCAGTACTTC	CASSPVAYEQYF
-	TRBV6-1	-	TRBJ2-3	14	TGTGCCAGCAGTCGGGATCTGACGACTCATACGCAGTATTTT	CASSRDLTTHTQYF
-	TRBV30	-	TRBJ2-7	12	TGTGCCTGGACCCCGACAGGCTACGAGCAGTACTTC	CAWTPTGYEQYF
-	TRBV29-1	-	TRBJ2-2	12	TGCAGCGCCGGTGAGCGAACCGGGGAGCTGTTTTTT	CSAGERTGELFF